The TCR beta chain under discussion was sequenced for a study of OX40 agonist ivuxolimab in advanced cancers. The overall study: Patients' therapy was ivuxolimab, an antibody that acts as an agonist of OX40 (CD134).

Per the germline V gene, CDR1 is MGHRA and CDR2 is YSYEKL. The CDR3 length is 12 residues. V was shortened by 0 bases and J by 13 bases, with 11 bases between the two germline ends. Method: immunoSEQ multiplex PCR; TCRdb's copy keeps in-frame clones and lacks some. The profile covers 15,000 to 25,000 clones, with 80% to 90% appearing a single time and 12% to 15% taken by the ten largest. The sequence was obtained from an adult with an advanced solid tumor such as melanoma, head and neck, liver or kidney cancer. Specimen: CD4+ or CD8+ T cells sorted from blood, collected in a trial of the OX40 agonist ivuxolimab. This chain links TRBV4-1 with TRBJ2-3; D perhaps matches TRBD2 (6 bases). CDR3 in amino acids: CASSQDPLAKYF. The CDR3 DNA sequence: TGCGCCAGCAGCCAAGATCCGCTAGCGAAGTATTTT.